One T cell receptor (beta chain) is described in this entry. Its specificity is unknown. This sample was included in a study of vaccination effects on CD4 cells after COVID-19. Study-wide context: Viral peptide pools were used in the ViraFEST assay to expand antigen-specific CD4+ T cells, and sequencing came afterward.

Researchers isolated CD4+ T cells once approximately ten days of culture had elapsed. Measured with immunoSEQ multiplex PCR; TCRdb has only the in-frame clones, and not every one. This table has around 26,000 clones, 73% appearing once. The CDR3 spans 15 residues. Germline V gene lookup returns CDR1 SGHRS and CDR2 YFSETQ. V lost 2 bases and J lost 3; bases outside the gene matches: 5. The chain carries TRBV5-1 and TRBJ2-1, with TRBD2 matching over 7 bases. This sequence was found in a human donor who received a COVID-19 vaccine. Sequencing was performed on CD4+ T cells from PBMCs cultured without peptide, taken before COVID-19 vaccination. The CDR3 nucleotides read TGCGCCAGCAGCTTTTGGGGGGAGGGCTACAATGAGCAGTTCTTC. Translation: CASSFWGEGYNEQFF. The full variable domain, its missing parts supplied by reference TRBV5-1 and TRBJ2-1, is KAGVTQTPRYLIKTRGQQVTLSCSPISGHRSVSWYQQTPGQGLQFLFEYFSETQRNKGNFPGRFSGRQFSNSRSEMNVSTLELGDSALYLCASSFWGEGYNEQFFGPGTRLTVL.